The source of this TCR beta chain is a study of T cells in Graves' hyperthyroidism and ophthalmopathy. Study information: Before treatment of any kind, peripheral blood was taken at initial diagnosis. The study, taken as a whole, reports: Progression to ophthalmopathy was predicted a median of roughly 6.8 months early.

Researchers took RNA transcripts and amplified the TCR beta CDR3 regions from them. The study used the HTBI primer set for a first-round RT-PCR of the TCR CDR3. TCRdb re-called the multiplex PCR reads through MiXCR, storing one row per CDR3 protein. The sample consists of about 480,000 distinct CDR3 sequences, around 15% of them appearing once. Based on clinical symptoms, serum thyroxine and TRAb, thyroid ultrasound and orbital computed tomography, diagnoses were reached. Turning to this clonotype: What it binds is unknown. This sequence may be a read error, since a much larger clone differs from it by one base.

Germline V lookup: CDR1 SGHRS, CDR2 YFSETQ. The V and J ends lost 2 bases and 5 bases respectively, with 11 bases between them. The CDR3 has 13 residues. The chain uses TRBV5-1 and TRBJ2-7, with D possibly matching TRBD2 (6 bases). The TCR was taken from a young woman with Graves' hyperthyroidism. Sequencing input: blood. CDR3 region: CASSLDWEDEQYV. The CDR3 nucleotides read TGCGCCAGCAGCTTAGACTGGGAGGACGAGCAGTACGTC.